This T cell receptor beta chain derives from a study of cytomegalovirus exposure and HLA in healthy donors. Overall study: Unique TCR beta sequences numbering 120 million or so came from 150 million to 200 million T cells in an earlier analysis.

Of note for this clone: What it recognizes is unknown. Other DNA variants within this sample encode the same CDR3.

A multiplex PCR was run with 60 Vbeta primers and 13 Jbeta primers. Data came from immunoSEQ multiplex PCR; TCRdb stores just in-frame clones and leaves some out. The sample has approximately 100,000 clones, around 80% seen once; the top ten hold roughly 6%. General observations from the study: Later analysis demonstrated an association between a missense DCLRE1C variant and TCR beta V- and J-gene trimming. Analysis was performed later, and it showed HLA-associated TCR beta chains to be more clonally expanded than equally common others.

The CDR3 contains 15 residues. Trimming took off 1 base at V and 3 bases at J, with 13 bases between the two ends. Germline lookup yields CDR1 SGHDT and CDR2 YYEEEE. Input material: PBMCs. This TCR came from a woman in her 50s in good health and CMV-seropositive. V is TRBV5-6 and J is TRBJ1-2, with D possibly matching TRBD1 (6 bases). This chain's CDR3 is CASSLIRTDDYGYTF. In DNA form, the CDR3 reads TGTGCCAGCAGCTTGATTCGGACAGACGACTATGGCTACACCTTC.